This TCR beta chain originates from a study of cytomegalovirus exposure and HLA in healthy donors. For the study at large: Most donors, just over 80% of roughly 400 genotyped, fell in the Caucasian-associated ancestry cluster.

Overall study results and limits: It was reported in a later analysis that an Asian-associated ancestry cluster showed fewer N-insertions than the 666-donor mean. Upon later analysis, HLA-associated TCR beta chains proved more clonally expanded than other, equally common chains.

The V gene lost 6 bases and the J gene lost 0 bases, with 12 bases spanning the gap. This CDR3 region has 14 residues. Germline V gives CDR1 SGHAT, CDR2 FQNNGV. The PCR contained 60 Vbeta and 13 Jbeta primers. Clones were sequenced by immunoSEQ multiplex PCR, and TCRdb holds only the in-frame ones, with some missing. The table lists under 100,000 clones, roughly 64% of them singletons. Comment on this clone: What it binds is not known.

The specimen sequenced was PBMCs. The rearrangement joins TRBV11-2 to TRBJ2-7; D may be TRBD2 (5 bases). This TCR came from a woman in her thirties or forties in good health and CMV-seropositive. The CDR3 spells CASRQTSTSYEQYF. CDR3 sequence (DNA): TGTGCCAGCAGACAAACTAGTACCTCCTACGAGCAGTACTTC.